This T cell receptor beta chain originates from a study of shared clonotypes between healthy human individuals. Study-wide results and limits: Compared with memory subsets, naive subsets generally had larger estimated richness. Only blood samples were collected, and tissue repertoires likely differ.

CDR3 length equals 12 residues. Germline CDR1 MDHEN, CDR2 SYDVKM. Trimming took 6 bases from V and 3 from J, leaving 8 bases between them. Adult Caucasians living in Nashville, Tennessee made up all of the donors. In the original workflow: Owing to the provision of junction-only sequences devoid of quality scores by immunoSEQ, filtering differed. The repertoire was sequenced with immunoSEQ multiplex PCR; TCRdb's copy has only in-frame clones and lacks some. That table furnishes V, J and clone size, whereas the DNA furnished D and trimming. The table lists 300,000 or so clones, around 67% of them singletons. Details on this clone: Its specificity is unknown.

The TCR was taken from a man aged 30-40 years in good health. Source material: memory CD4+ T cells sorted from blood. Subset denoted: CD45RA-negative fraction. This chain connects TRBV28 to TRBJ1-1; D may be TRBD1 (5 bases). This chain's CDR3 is CASRLGHTEAFF. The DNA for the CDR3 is TGTGCCAGCAGGTTGGGGCACACTGAAGCTTTCTTT.